Below, 9 T cell receptor beta chains from the same sample are listed, as sequenced in a study of T cells after yellow fever vaccination. One entry per CDR3 protein results from TCRdb running MiXCR on the 5' RACE reads. The sample lists roughly 99,000 distinct CDR3 sequences, under 6.5% seen once, with 35% to 50% in the top ten. The sample here was CD8+ T cells sorted from PBMCs, taken 10 days after the yellow fever booster vaccination. All receptors derive from a man aged 18 to 30 who received the YFV17D yellow fever vaccine.

The chain combines TRBV11-2 with TRBJ2-7; tentative D call: TRBD1 (6 bases). CDR3 length equals 15 residues. V lost 1 base and J lost 1, with 11 bases in between. CDR1 and CDR2 from the germline V gene are SGHAT and FQNNGV. CDR3 sequence reads: CASSLAAGVSYEQYV. The CDR3 nucleotides are TGTGCCAGCAGCTTAGCGGCAGGGGTGTCCTACGAGCAGTACGTC.

Comment on this clonotype: A much larger clone is a single base away; this may be a read error. The chain has TRBV5-5 and TRBJ2-1; 12 bases fit TRBD1. CDR3 length: 15 amino acids. The V gene end was trimmed by 4 bases and the J gene end by 9 bases; junction bases not matched to a gene: 8. Germline V gives CDR1 SGHKS, CDR2 YYEKEE (reference sequence). CDR3 region: CASSAGQGAFGEQFF. The CDR3 bases are TGTGCCAGCAGCGCGGGACAGGGGGCATTCGGTGAGCAGTTCTTC. Based on the CDR3 plus reference TRBV5-5 and TRBJ2-1, the full variable domain is DAGVTQSPTHLIKTRGQQVTLRCSPISGHKSVSWYQQVLGQGPQFIFQYYEKEERGRGNFPDRFSARQFPNYSSELNVNALLLGDSALYLCASSAGQGAFGEQFFGPGTRLTVL.

This clonotype was recorded many times. DNA for the CDR3: TGCGCCAGCAGTCAACAACAGGGGCAGCGTTGTAGAGCAAATGAGCAGTTCTTC. Translated, it gives CASSQQQGQRCRANEQFF. The rearrangement uses TRBV23-1 and TRBJ2-1; 7 bases match TRBD1. TRBV23-1 belongs to the ORF category, with a function that is uncertain. This CDR3 is 18 amino acids long. V lost 2 bases to trimming and J lost 7 bases; unmatched junction nucleotides: 17.

The rearrangement uses TRBV7-2 and TRBJ2-6; TRBD2 agrees at 8 bases. The ends lost 4 bases at V and 0 bases at J; junction bases unmatched: 2. Germline loops: CDR1 SGHTA, CDR2 FQGNSA. This CDR3 has 16 amino acids. In DNA, the CDR3 is TGTGCCAGCAGCTACGGGGGGGACTCTGGGGCCAACGTCCTGACTTTC. It encodes CASSYGGDSGANVLTF. The variable domain in full, completed from reference TRBV7-2 and TRBJ2-6, reads GAGVSQSPSNKVTEKGKDVELRCDPISGHTALYWYRQSLGQGLEFLIYFQGNSAPDKSGLPSDRFSAERTGGSVSTLTIQRTQQEDSAVYLCASSYGGDSGANVLTFGAGSRLTVL.

The chain employs TRBV5-5 and TRBJ1-1, with D possibly being TRBD1 (6 bases). Germline V lookup: CDR1 SGHKS, CDR2 YYEKEE (reference sequence). This CDR3 region has 14 residues. Between the trimmed V and J ends, which lost 0 bases and 7 bases, there was a span of 13 bases. CDR3 nucleotide sequence: TGTGCCAGCAGCTTGGATACAGGGAGGGGTGAAGCTTTCTTT. This gives the protein CASSLDTGRGEAFF.

This clonotype was recorded many times. The CDR3, as DNA: TGTGCCAGCAGCCCAACACTAGCTGTTCGAGAGACCCAGTACTTC. Protein: CASSPTLAVRETQYF. The chain is built from TRBV14 and TRBJ2-5, with D maybe TRBD2 (6 bases). The CDR3 is made up of 15 amino acids. Germline CDR1 SGHDN, CDR2 FVKESK. With 4 bases removed from V and 4 bases from J, the gap between germline ends came to 16 bases.

A few counts support this clonotype. This chain joins TRBV20-1 and TRBJ1-4, with D hard to call. Germline V gene sequence: CDR1 DFQATT, CDR2 SNEGSKA (reference sequence). The germline V and J ends were trimmed by 3 bases and 7 bases, with 15 bases remaining between them. The CDR3 covers 14 residues. The CDR3 DNA sequence: TGCAGTGCTAGTCCTAAAAGCGGAAGTGAAAAACTGTTTTTT. Translation: CSASPKSGSEKLFF.

The gene calls are TRBV6-5 and TRBJ2-1; 8 nucleotides agree with TRBD2. Germline assignment: CDR1 MNHEY and CDR2 SVGAGI. Unmatched junction bases numbered 5, after V lost 2 bases and J lost 8 bases. The CDR3 loop spans 14 amino acids. The CDR3 here is CASSYGGGLDEQFF. CDR3 nucleotides: TGTGCCAGCAGTTACGGCGGGGGGCTCGATGAGCAGTTCTTC.

The genes are TRBV6-5 and TRBJ2-1; D possibly uses TRBD1 or TRBD2 (5 bases each). Germline loops: CDR1 MNHEY, CDR2 SVGAGI. This CDR3 comprises 17 residues. Trimming stripped 2 bases from V and 0 bases from J, with 14 bases between. CDR3 sequence (DNA): TGTGCCAGCAGTTACCTTGGGGGTTTGGGCTCCTACAATGAGCAGTTCTTC. It translates to CASSYLGGLGSYNEQFF.